This is a list of T cell receptor beta chains from one sample in a study of T cell changes during pregnancy in multiple sclerosis. TCRdb keeps only in-frame clones here, not all; method: immunoSEQ multiplex PCR. This sample has some 54,000 clones, with 93% found just once. The sequencing here drew on peripheral blood, taken after pregnancy. The receptors derive from a female donor with multiple sclerosis, enrolled in a pregnancy study. Each CDR3 is given with its conserved first and last residue. A D gene is named only where the DNA matches it firmly. Rows give clone size only sometimes, using once, few, many, or a class for an expanded clone.

j_call d_call clone_size v_call cdr3_nt cdr3_aa
TRBJ2-7 . . TRBV29-1 TGCAGCGTTCTCGGCAGGGCCGCCTACGAGCAGTACTTC CSVLGRAAYEQYF
TRBJ1-2 . . TRBV18 TGTGCCAGCTCCCGCTTTGACAAGGGGGAAGGCGGCTACACCTTC CASSRFDKGEGGYTF
TRBJ2-2 . . TRBV27 TGTGCCAGCTCACTGAGGAACACCGGGGAGCTGTTTTTT CASSLRNTGELFF
TRBJ1-4 . . TRBV27 TGTGCCAGCAGTTTAGTAGGCAGGGTTGGAGAAAAACTGTTTTTT CASSLVGRVGEKLFF
TRBJ1-1 . . TRBV7-2 TGTGCCAGCAGCTTAGCGCAGACTATGAACACTGAAGCTTTCTTT CASSLAQTMNTEAFF
TRBJ2-5 . . TRBV4-2 TGTGCCAGCAGCCAAGACCTGAGAGAGACCCAGTACTTC CASSQDLRETQYF
TRBJ2-2 . . TRBV5-1 TGCGCCAGCAGCCGCACCGGGACAAAAGACTCGCTAGCGGCCGGCACCGGGGAGCTGTTTTTT CASSRTGTKDSLAAGTGELFF
TRBJ1-2 . . TRBV27 TGTGCCAGCAGTTTAGAGGGAGCCGCGGTATGTTATGGCTACACCTTC CASSLEGAAVCYGYTF
TRBJ2-1 TRBD2 . TRBV7-2 TGTGCCAGCAGCCCATGGGGACTAGGGGAGTTCTTC CASSPWGLGEFF
TRBJ1-2 . . TRBV7-9 TGTGCCAGCAGCTTAGCGGGCAGCAAGGGGTATGGCTACACCTTC CASSLAGSKGYGYTF
TRBJ2-2 TRBD2 . TRBV27 TGTGCCAGCAGTTTAATTGCTAGCGGAGTCACCGGGGAGCTGTTTTTT CASSLIASGVTGELFF
TRBJ2-4 . . TRBV6-5 TGTGCCAGAACCCCCATAGGGAGCAAAAACATTCAGTACTTC CARTPIGSKNIQYF
TRBJ2-1 . . TRBV7-2 TGTGCCAGCAGCTTAGACGCGAGCTCCTACAATGAGCAGTTCTTC CASSLDASSYNEQFF
TRBJ2-2 TRBD1 . TRBV27 TGTGCCAGCAGTTTATCTGGGACAGTTAACACCGGGGAGCTGTTTTTT CASSLSGTVNTGELFF
TRBJ2-1 TRBD2 . TRBV11-2 TGTGCCAGCAGCCCAGGGACTAGCGGGAGTTCGTACAATGAGCAGTTCTTC CASSPGTSGSSYNEQFF
TRBJ1-5 TRBD1 . TRBV29-1 TGCAGCGTGAAAGACAGGGCCGCGAATCAGCCCCAGCATTTT CSVKDRAANQPQHF
TRBJ1-2 TRBD1 . TRBV7-2 TGTGCCAGCAGCTTAGGCTTGGCAGGGGGGTATGGCTACACCTTC CASSLGLAGGYGYTF
TRBJ2-1 TRBD1 . TRBV7-9 TGTGCCAGCAGCTGGGGACAGGGGGTCGATGAGCAGTTCTTC CASSWGQGVDEQFF
TRBJ2-1 TRBD2 . TRBV5-4 TGTGCCAGCAGCACACTCTGGGGGGGGACGCCTAGCTCCTACAATGAGCAGTTCTTC CASSTLWGGTPSSYNEQFF
TRBJ1-1 . . TRBV5-4 TGTGCCAGCAGCTTGCCGGCAGGCATGAACACTGAAGCTTTCTTT CASSLPAGMNTEAFF
TRBJ1-5 TRBD1 . TRBV6-6 TGTGCCAGCAGACGACAGGGTAGGCGTCAGCCCCAGCATTTT CASRRQGRRQPQHF
TRBJ2-7 . . TRBV30 TGTGCCTGGAGTGTTAGGACAGGAGGGGAGCAGTACTTC CAWSVRTGGEQYF
TRBJ2-3 TRBD2 . TRBV10-3 TGTGCCATCATGGGGACTAGCGGGAAGCGCGATACGCAGTATTTT CAIMGTSGKRDTQYF
TRBJ2-1 TRBD1 . TRBV10-3 TGTGCCATCAGTGAGTCAAGGGGGCGGGATGAGCAGTTCTTC CAISESRGRDEQFF
TRBJ2-6 . . TRBV6-5 TGTGCCAGCTGCCCCACATTCTCTGGGGCCAACGTCCTGACTTTC CASCPTFSGANVLTF
TRBJ2-5 TRBD2 once TRBV10-3 TGTGCCATCAGTGAGTCGGGACTAGCAGGAGAGACCCAGTACTTC CAISESGLAGETQYF
TRBJ2-7 TRBD2 . TRBV9 TGTGCCAGCAGCGTAGCCGGGAGGGACCACGAGCAGTACTTC CASSVAGRDHEQYF
TRBJ2-1 TRBD2 . TRBV19 TGTGCCAGTAGTATTAGTCAGCCTAGCGGGGGCTACAATGAGCAGTTCTTC CASSISQPSGGYNEQFF
TRBJ2-7 . . TRBV18 TGTGCCAGCTCACCGGGGCCGACCTACGAGCAGTACTTC CASSPGPTYEQYF
TRBJ2-6 TRBD2 . TRBV4-2 TGTGCCAGCAGCTCTGGGGGACTAGCGTTCTCTGGGGCCAACGTCCTGACTTTC CASSSGGLAFSGANVLTF
TRBJ2-7 . once TRBV5-6 TGTGCCAGCAGCTTCCGGACGACAGTCCTCTACGAGCAGTACTTC CASSFRTTVLYEQYF
TRBJ1-5 . once TRBV19 TGTGCCAGTAGTACCGGGTTCAATCAGCCCCAGCATTTT CASSTGFNQPQHF
TRBJ1-1 . . TRBV27 TGTGCCAGCAGTTTATTCCCCAGGCGGAACACTGAAGCTTTCTTT CASSLFPRRNTEAFF
TRBJ1-2 . . TRBV7-6 TGTGCCAGCAGCTTACAGGGAGGTCTTCATGGCTACACCTTC CASSLQGGLHGYTF
TRBJ2-2 . . TRBV4-1 TGCGCCAGCAGCCAAGAACAAGCAGGGGCCAGGGACACCGGGGAGCTGTTTTTT CASSQEQAGARDTGELFF
TRBJ1-5 . . TRBV27 TGTGCCAGCAGTCCCCGTGAGAATCAGCCCCAGCATTTT CASSPRENQPQHF
TRBJ1-2 . once TRBV5-4 TGTGCCAGCAGCTCGGTCTTCGATGGCTACACCTTC CASSSVFDGYTF
TRBJ1-2 . . TRBV11-2 TGTGCCAGCAGCTTAGATCCGGGGTCGAGTGGCTACACCTTC CASSLDPGSSGYTF
TRBJ1-4 TRBD1 . TRBV28 TGTGCCAGCAGTTTAACCCAAAGGAGGGGGCGAAATGAAAAACTGTTTTTT CASSLTQRRGRNEKLFF
TRBJ2-7 . . TRBV6-1 TGTGCCAGCGCGGGGCCCTACGAGCAGTACTTC CASAGPYEQYF
TRBJ2-2 . . TRBV6-6 TGTGCCAGCAGTCGCCGACAGGCCTCGAACACCGGGGAGCTGTTTTTT CASSRRQASNTGELFF
TRBJ1-1 TRBD1 . TRBV9 TGTGCCAGCAGAGTCCGTGACAGGGAAATGAACACTGAAGCTTTCTTT CASRVRDREMNTEAFF
TRBJ2-1 TRBD2 once TRBV6-6 TGTGCCAGCATCGCCATCGGGAGGTTCGGGAATGAGCAGTTCTTC CASIAIGRFGNEQFF
TRBJ1-2 . . TRBV6-5 TGTGCCAGCACCATAATTCATCGGGGATCGTATGGCTACACCTTC CASTIIHRGSYGYTF